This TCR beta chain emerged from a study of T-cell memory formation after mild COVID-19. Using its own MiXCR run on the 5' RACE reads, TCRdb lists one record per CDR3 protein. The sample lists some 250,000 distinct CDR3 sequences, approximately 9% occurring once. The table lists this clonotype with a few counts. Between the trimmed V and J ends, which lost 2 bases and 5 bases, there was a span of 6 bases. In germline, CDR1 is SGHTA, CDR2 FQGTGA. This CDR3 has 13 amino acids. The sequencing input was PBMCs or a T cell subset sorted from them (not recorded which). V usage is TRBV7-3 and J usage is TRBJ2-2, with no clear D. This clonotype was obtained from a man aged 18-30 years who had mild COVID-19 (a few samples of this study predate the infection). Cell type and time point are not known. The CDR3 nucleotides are TGTGCCAGCAGCTTATCAGCTACCGGGGAGCTGTTTTTT. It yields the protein CASSLSATGELFF.